The clone carrying this TCR beta chain has a handful of counts. Germline V gene data show CDR1 as MNHNS and CDR2 as SASEGT. The V end lost 7 bases, the J end lost 1 base, and 8 bases lay between the germline ends. The CDR3 loop spans 13 amino acids. This entry is derived from a study of identical twins. TCRdb ran MiXCR on the 5' RACE reads and lists one entry per CDR3 protein. The table shows about 520,000 distinct CDR3 sequences, with about 20% occurring only once. These same data were also listed under a study on T cells expressing NK-cell markers.

V usage is TRBV6-1 and J usage is TRBJ2-4; D remains unclear. The sequence came from a woman aged 18-30 years in good health. Sequenced material: CD4+ T cells sorted from blood. For the CDR3, the DNA is TGTGCCAGCAAGCTGACTGCCAAAAACATTCAGTACTTC. Its translation: CASKLTAKNIQYF.